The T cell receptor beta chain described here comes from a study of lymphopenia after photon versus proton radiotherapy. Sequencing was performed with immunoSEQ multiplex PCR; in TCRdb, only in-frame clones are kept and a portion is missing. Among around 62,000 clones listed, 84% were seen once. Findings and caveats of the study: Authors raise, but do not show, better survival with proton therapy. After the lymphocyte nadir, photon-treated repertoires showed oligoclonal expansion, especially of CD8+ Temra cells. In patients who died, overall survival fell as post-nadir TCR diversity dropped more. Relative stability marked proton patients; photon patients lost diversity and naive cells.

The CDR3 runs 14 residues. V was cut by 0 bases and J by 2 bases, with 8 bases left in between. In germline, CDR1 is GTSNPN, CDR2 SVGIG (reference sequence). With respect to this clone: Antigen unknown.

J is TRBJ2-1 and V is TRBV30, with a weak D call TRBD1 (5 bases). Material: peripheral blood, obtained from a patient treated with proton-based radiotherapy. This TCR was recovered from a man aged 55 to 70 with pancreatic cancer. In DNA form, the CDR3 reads TGTGCCTGGAGTGTGTCGACAGCCTACAATGAGCAGTTCTTC. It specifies CAWSVSTAYNEQFF.